The next 20 T cell receptor beta chains were all read from a single sample in a study of cytomegalovirus exposure and HLA in healthy donors. Profiling relied on immunoSEQ multiplex PCR, and the TCRdb table lists in-frame clones only, not all of them. The table has 100,000 to 150,000 clones, around 86% seen once; the top ten hold more than 1.5%. The source material was PBMCs. These receptors all stem from a woman aged 18-35 years in good health and CMV-seronegative.

The CDR3 sequence is CASSSSGTGVEQYF. DNA of the CDR3: TGTGCCAGCAGTTCGTCCGGGACAGGAGTCGAACAGTACTTC. The chain has TRBV28 and TRBJ2-7, with 8 nucleotides matching TRBD1. V lost 4 bases and J lost 10; bases outside the gene matches: 12. This CDR3 has 14 residues. Per germline, CDR1 MDHEN and CDR2 SYDVKM.

V and J are TRBV18 and TRBJ2-6; 8 nucleotides align to TRBD1. This CDR3 comprises 18 residues. Germline CDR1 and CDR2: KGHSH and LQKENI. J gave up 4 bases and V 5 bases, and 13 bases lay outside the gene matches. The CDR3 nucleotides are TGTGCCAGCTCATCTACGGACAGGGTAGTATCCGGGGCCAACGTCCTGACTTTC. It encodes CASSSTDRVVSGANVLTF.

This clone appeared once. The chain employs TRBV5-6 and TRBJ1-1; 10 positions agree with TRBD1. This CDR3 is built from 14 residues. Trimming removed 4 bases from V and 8 bases from J; junction bases left unmatched: 8. CDR1 and CDR2 (germline): SGHDT, YYEEEE. In nucleotides, the CDR3 is TGTGCCAGCAGCGTGACAGGGGGCTATAGGGAAGCTTTCTTT. This translates into CASSVTGGYREAFF. Variable domain in full (rest from reference TRBV5-6 and TRBJ1-1): DAGVTQSPTHLIKTRGQQVTLRCSPKSGHDTVSWYQQALGQGPQFIFQYYEEEERQRGNFPDRFSGHQFPNYSSELNVNALLLGDSALYLCASSVTGGYREAFFGQGTRLTVV.

CDR3 sequence reads: CATARERDVSTDTQYF. CDR3 DNA: TGTGCCACTGCCCGGGAGCGGGACGTTAGCACAGATACGCAGTATTTT. The V call is TRBV15, the J call TRBJ2-3; 7 nucleotides agree with TRBD2. With 9 bases clipped from V and 0 bases from J, the junction kept 12 bases outside the gene matches. The germline gives CDR1 LNHNV, CDR2 YYDKDF (reference sequence). The length of the CDR3 is 16 residues.

A few counts support this clone. The rearrangement links TRBV4-2 to TRBJ2-1, with a weak D call TRBD2 (6 bases). This CDR3 spans 15 amino acids. Germline CDR1 is LGHNA and CDR2 is YNFKEQ. V lost 2 bases to trimming and J lost 12 bases, with 20 bases between them. The chain's CDR3 is CASSQTASELAGQFF. CDR3 nucleotide sequence: TGTGCCAGCAGCCAAACCGCTTCGGAACTAGCTGGGCAGTTCTTC.

This chain links TRBV29-1 with TRBJ2-6; D possibly corresponds to TRBD1 (6 bases). This CDR3 has 14 amino acids. Germline V gene data show CDR1 as SQVTM and CDR2 as ANQGSEA. The V and J ends lost 5 bases and 2 bases respectively, with 10 bases between them. The DNA for the CDR3 is TGCAGCGTTTTAGAGGGGGCTGGGGCCAACGTCCTGACTTTC. This encodes CSVLEGAGANVLTF.

V and J are TRBV7-9 and TRBJ2-1; a weak D match, TRBD1 (6 bases). The CDR3 length is 13 residues. Germline V gene sequence: CDR1 SEHNR, CDR2 FQNEAQ (reference sequence). V was shortened by 5 bases and J by 6 bases, with 11 bases between the two germline ends. CDR3 DNA sequence: TGTGCCAGCAGCAGATCACAGGGCAATGAGCAGTTCTTC. Amino acid sequence: CASSRSQGNEQFF.

This rearrangement joins TRBV6-5 to TRBJ2-1; D possibly corresponds to TRBD1 (5 bases). The CDR3 covers 12 residues. Trimming took 11 bases from V and 7 from J, leaving 15 bases between them. Germline values: CDR1 MNHEY, CDR2 SVGAGI. The DNA for the CDR3 is TGTGCCGCTATTAGTCCAGGGAATGAGCAGTTCTTC. Encoded protein: CAAISPGNEQFF.

The V gene is TRBV9, the J gene TRBJ2-7; 7 bases align to TRBD1. Germline V gene sequence: CDR1 SGDLS, CDR2 YYNGEE. This CDR3 is built from 15 residues. V lost 4 bases and J lost 5; bases outside the gene matches: 12. CDR3 in amino acids: CASSPTGDYTHEQYF. Here the CDR3 DNA reads TGTGCCAGCAGCCCCACAGGGGATTATACCCACGAGCAGTACTTC.

The rearrangement uses TRBV5-1 and TRBJ2-7; tentatively, D is TRBD1 (6 bases). CDR3 length equals 13 residues. The germline CDR1 and CDR2 sequences are SGHRS and YFSETQ. With 4 bases removed from V and 2 bases from J, the gap between germline ends came to 10 bases. For the CDR3, the DNA is TGCGCCAGCAGCCCCAGGGGACCCTACGAGCAGTACTTC. Protein: CASSPRGPYEQYF. Full variable domain (rest looked up from reference TRBV5-1 and TRBJ2-7): KAGVTQTPRYLIKTRGQQVTLSCSPISGHRSVSWYQQTPGQGLQFLFEYFSETQRNKGNFPGRFSGRQFSNSRSEMNVSTLELGDSALYLCASSPRGPYEQYFGPGTRLTVT.

The V and J genes are TRBV2 and TRBJ2-5; possible D gene TRBD1, 5 bases. The CDR3 has 15 residues. Trimming shortened V by 2 bases and J by 4 bases, and 14 bases separated the two germline ends. Germline V gene data show CDR1 as SNHLY and CDR2 as FYNNEI. CDR3 residues: CASSENQGSSETQYF. The CDR3 DNA reads TGTGCCAGCAGTGAAAATCAGGGTTCCTCAGAGACCCAGTACTTC.

This clone appeared once. The V and J genes are TRBV10-3 and TRBJ1-5; 8 nucleotides agree with TRBD1. The CDR3 loop spans 16 amino acids. The V gene's germline CDR1 is ENHRY and CDR2 SYGVKD. With 5 bases clipped from V and 0 bases from J, the junction kept 6 bases outside the gene matches. CDR3 region: CAISLTGVDSNQPQHF. DNA of the CDR3: TGTGCCATCAGTTTGACAGGGGTGGATAGCAATCAGCCCCAGCATTTT.

The chain carries TRBV13 and TRBJ2-2; 9 bases match TRBD2. J gave up 3 bases and V 3 bases, and 8 bases lay outside the gene matches. CDR3 length equals 17 residues. CDR1 is PRHDT, CDR2 FYEKMQ, per germline (reference sequence). CDR3 DNA sequence: TGTGCCAGCAGCTTTTACGGGACTAGCTTGCACACCGGGGAGCTGTTTTTT. Its translation is CASSFYGTSLHTGELFF.

The V gene is TRBV7-9, the J gene TRBJ1-5; maybe TRBD1 (6 bases). The CDR3 is 13 residues long. V was cut by 4 bases and J by 6 bases, with 10 bases left in between. Germline-derived CDR1 and CDR2 are SEHNR and FQNEAQ (reference sequence). The CDR3 DNA sequence: TGTGCCAGCAGCTCCATACAGGGTCAGCCCCAGCATTTT. This sequence encodes CASSSIQGQPQHF.

The chain couples TRBV6-5 to TRBJ2-1, with 9 bases fitting TRBD2. With V trimmed by 2 bases and J by 8 bases, 10 bases remained unmatched. The CDR3 runs to 16 residues. Germline V gene sequence: CDR1 MNHEY, CDR2 SVGAGI. CDR3 amino acids: CASSYEVAGGGDEQFF. The CDR3 coding sequence is TGTGCCAGCAGTTACGAAGTTGCGGGAGGGGGGGATGAGCAGTTCTTC.

This chain connects TRBV6-4 to TRBJ2-3, with TRBD2 matching over 7 bases. V shed 0 bases, J shed 4 bases, and the junction held 1 base outside the gene matches. Per the germline V gene, CDR1 is MRHNA and CDR2 is SNTAGT. The CDR3 has 14 residues. This chain's CDR3 is CASSDSSGPDTQYF. Written as DNA, the CDR3 is TGTGCCAGCAGTGACTCTAGCGGGCCAGATACGCAGTATTTT.

This chain uses TRBV6-4 with TRBJ2-1; the match to TRBD2 covers 14 bases. CDR1 and CDR2 from the germline V gene are MRHNA and SNTAGT. Trimming removed 3 bases from V and 7 bases from J; junction bases left unmatched: 2. The CDR3 contains 15 residues. This chain's CDR3 is CASSEGLAGANEQFF. The DNA for the CDR3 is TGTGCCAGCAGTGAGGGACTAGCGGGAGCGAATGAGCAGTTCTTC.

V usage is TRBV28 and J usage is TRBJ2-7, with TRBD1 matching over 9 bases. V dropped 6 bases and J dropped 4; count of bases not matched to a gene: 10. CDR3 length equals 15 residues. The germline V gene encodes CDR1 MDHEN and CDR2 SYDVKM. The chain's CDR3 is CASSDTGGLSYEQYF. Written as DNA, the CDR3 is TGTGCCAGCAGCGACACAGGGGGCCTTTCGTACGAGCAGTACTTC.

This chain links TRBV6-5 with TRBJ2-7; the match to TRBD2 covers 11 bases. The CDR3 has 13 amino acids. CDR1 MNHEY and CDR2 SVGAGI come from the germline V gene. V lost 4 bases, J lost 4 bases, and 0 bases stayed unmatched. The CDR3 region has the DNA TGTGCCAGCAGTTGGACTAGCGGGTACGAGCAGTACTTC. Translation: CASSWTSGYEQYF.

The J gene is TRBJ1-1, the V gene TRBV19, with D unresolved. Germline V gene sequence: CDR1 LNHDA, CDR2 SQIVND (reference sequence). V shed 3 bases and J shed 3 bases, with 11 bases lying between them. The CDR3 extends over 14 amino acids. The CDR3 protein is CASSIAERDTEAFF. CDR3 DNA sequence: TGTGCCAGTAGTATTGCAGAGAGGGACACTGAAGCTTTCTTT.